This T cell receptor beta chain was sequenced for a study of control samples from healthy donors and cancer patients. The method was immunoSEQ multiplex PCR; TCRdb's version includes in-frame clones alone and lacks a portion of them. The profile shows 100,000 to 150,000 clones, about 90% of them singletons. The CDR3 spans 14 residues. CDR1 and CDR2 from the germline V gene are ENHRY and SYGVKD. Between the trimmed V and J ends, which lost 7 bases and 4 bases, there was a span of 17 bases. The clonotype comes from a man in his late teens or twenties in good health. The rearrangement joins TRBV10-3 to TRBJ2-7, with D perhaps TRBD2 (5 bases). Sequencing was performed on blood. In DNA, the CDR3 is TGTGCCATCAAGAGAGAACGGGAAGTATACGAGCAGTACTTC. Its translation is CAIKREREVYEQYF.